These 3 T cell receptor beta chains came from one sample sequenced in a study of blood T cells in healthy people across ages. Sample-barcoded 5' priming and a J-beta primer mix drove a second PCR of about 6 to 12 cycles. Each CDR3 protein is one row after TCRdb ran MiXCR on the 5' RACE reads. The sample lists approximately 960,000 distinct CDR3 sequences, 25% to 30% occurring once. The same data also contributed to another study, on T cells of mothers and their children.

Source material: blood. The receptors were sampled from a woman between 35 and 50 years old in good health.

This clonotype was observed a few times. The rearrangement links TRBV7-2 to TRBJ1-4; D unclear. Per germline, CDR1 SGHTA and CDR2 FQGNSA. V was cut by 5 bases and J by 4 bases, with 8 bases left in between. The CDR3 has 13 residues. In DNA, the CDR3 is TGTGCCAGCAGCCCCGGAATTAATGAAAAACTGTTTTTT. Protein sequence: CASSPGINEKLFF. Using reference TRBV7-2 and TRBJ1-4 for the parts outside the CDR3, the full variable domain is GAGVSQSPSNKVTEKGKDVELRCDPISGHTALYWYRQSLGQGLEFLIYFQGNSAPDKSGLPSDRFSAERTGGSVSTLTIQRTQQEDSAVYLCASSPGINEKLFFGSGTQLSVL.

This clonotype was counted many times. The V gene is TRBV20-1, the J gene TRBJ2-7, with TRBD1 identical over 7 bases. CDR1 is DFQATT, CDR2 SNEGSKA, per germline (reference sequence). Trimming removed 7 bases from V and 4 bases from J; junction bases left unmatched: 13. This CDR3 has 14 amino acids. The CDR3 loop is CSVRGGRSLYEQYF. DNA for the CDR3: TGCAGTGTCCGAGGGGGCAGGTCTCTTTACGAGCAGTACTTC.

V is TRBV19 and J is TRBJ2-1; a possible D gene is TRBD2 (5 bases). Trimming removed 5 bases from V and 5 bases from J, with 16 bases in between. This CDR3 spans 15 amino acids. Per germline, CDR1 LNHDA and CDR2 SQIVND (reference sequence). DNA for the CDR3: TGTGCCAGTAGTGGCGGGTTCCACCTAAACAATGAGCAGTTCTTC. This encodes CASSGGFHLNNEQFF.